The 18 T cell receptor beta chains in this list originate from one sample, sequenced in a study of T cells after yellow fever vaccination. TCRdb independently ran MiXCR on the 5' RACE reads; one entry per CDR3 protein. Of around 330,000 distinct CDR3 sequences listed, roughly 4% were seen once; the top ten hold about a quarter. Sequencing was performed on PBMCs, taken on the day of the yellow fever booster vaccination. The receptors were gathered from a man between 18 and 35 years old who received the YFV17D yellow fever vaccine.

This clonotype has a count of ten or more. This chain connects TRBV3-1 to TRBJ2-3, with 8 bases aligning to TRBD1. Germline V gene lookup returns CDR1 LGHDT and CDR2 YNNKEL (reference sequence). The CDR3 spans 13 residues. The V and J ends lost 5 bases and 4 bases, in that order; junction bases with no gene match: 2. The CDR3 reads CASSDRGADTQYF. CDR3 nucleotides: TGTGCCAGCAGCGACAGGGGTGCAGATACGCAGTATTTT.

In this sample, this clonotype turned up many times. The rearrangement joins TRBV11-2 to TRBJ2-5; D is ambiguous. CDR3 length: 13 residues. CDR1 and CDR2 (germline): SGHAT, FQNNGV. Between the trimmed V and J ends, which lost 5 bases and 4 bases, there was a span of 11 bases. CDR3 sequence reads: CASSPQAGETQYF. In nucleotides, the CDR3 is TGTGCCAGCAGCCCTCAGGCAGGAGAGACCCAGTACTTC.

This clonotype was picked up many times. This rearrangement joins TRBV29-1 to TRBJ2-1, with D possibly matching TRBD2 (6 bases). CDR1 and CDR2 (germline): SQVTM, ANQGSEA. This CDR3 is 15 amino acids long. Deletions cut 8 bases from V and 8 bases from J, with 25 bases between. CDR3 region: CSSRRGIREVDEQFF. CDR3 sequence (DNA): TGCAGCTCCAGACGGGGGATCAGGGAGGTGGATGAGCAGTTCTTC.

At least ten counts were recorded for this clonotype. V usage is TRBV5-1 and J usage is TRBJ1-2; D remains ambiguous. Germline lookup yields CDR1 SGHRS and CDR2 YFSETQ. The CDR3 contains 13 residues. V dropped 2 bases and J dropped 6 bases, with 11 bases sitting between them. The DNA for the CDR3 is TGCGCCAGCAGCTTATTGGGCCCGGATGGCTACACCTTC. Translation: CASSLLGPDGYTF.

The chain joins TRBV24-1 to TRBJ2-3; D is undetermined. Germline V gene data show CDR1 as KGHDR and CDR2 as SFDVKD. The CDR3 is 15 amino acids. The V gene lost 6 bases and the J gene lost 0 bases, with 12 bases spanning the gap. The CDR3 DNA sequence: TGTGCCACCAGTCAGCAGAGGCAGAGCACAGATACGCAGTATTTT. This translates into CATSQQRQSTDTQYF.

Only a few counts were recorded for this clonotype. The chain has TRBV6-5 and TRBJ1-5; D may be TRBD1 (5 bases). Germline V gene sequence: CDR1 MNHEY, CDR2 SVGAGI. V lost 8 bases and J 6 bases, leaving 23 bases between the germline ends. CDR3 length equals 16 residues. The CDR3 coding sequence is TGTGCCAGCTCGACTTTTCCAGGGAATGACGGTCAGCCCCAGCATTTT. Residues: CASSTFPGNDGQPQHF.

This clonotype came up a few times. The chain joins TRBV12-3 or TRBV12-4 to TRBJ1-2; 8 bases line up with TRBD1. This CDR3 has 15 residues. Trimming removed 3 bases from V and 4 bases from J; junction bases left unmatched: 7. CDR3 residues: CASSFSGGPGYGYTF. The CDR3 nucleotides are TGTGCCAGCAGTTTCTCAGGGGGCCCAGGCTATGGCTACACCTTC.

V and J are TRBV5-5 and TRBJ1-2; D gene ambiguous. There are 12 residues in the CDR3. From germline, CDR1 is SGHKS and CDR2 YYEKEE (reference sequence). V was pared by 4 bases and J by 4 bases, with 8 bases between. The DNA for the CDR3 is TGTGCCAGCAGCGAAGCCAGCTATGGCTACACCTTC. Protein: CASSEASYGYTF.

This clonotype occurred many times. The chain combines TRBV7-9 with TRBJ1-1, with D possibly TRBD1 on 6 matching bases. V was shortened by 4 bases and J by 0 bases, with 9 bases between the two germline ends. Germline-derived CDR1 and CDR2 are SEHNR and FQNEAQ (reference sequence). There are 14 residues in the CDR3. The CDR3, as DNA: TGTGCCAGCAGCTCCCGGGACATGAACACTGAAGCTTTCTTT. It translates to CASSSRDMNTEAFF.

This clonotype was detected ten times or more. This chain joins TRBV20-1 and TRBJ1-1; unclear D gene. Per germline, CDR1 DFQATT and CDR2 SNEGSKA (reference sequence). This CDR3 contains 15 residues. The CDR3 reads CRPLHQLGGNTEAFF. CDR3 DNA sequence: TGCAGGCCCCTCCATCAGCTAGGAGGGAACACTGAAGCTTTCTTT.

With respect to this clonotype: Just one base apart from a much larger clone, this may be a read error. CDR3 nucleotide sequence: TGTGCCAGCGGTCTGACAGGGCCCGGGATTGAGCAGTTCTTC. Protein sequence: CASGLTGPGIEQFF. The chain recombines TRBV12-3 or TRBV12-4 with TRBJ2-1; 7 nucleotides align to TRBD1. CDR3 length: 14 residues. V was pared by 8 bases and J by 9 bases, with 13 bases of the junction left unmatched.

This clonotype has more than one count but fewer than ten. In DNA, the CDR3 is TGTGCCAGCAGCCCTACCGGGGCGGGGGCCTATAGGAATGAGCAGTTCTTC. Protein product: CASSPTGAGAYRNEQFF. This chain uses TRBV6-5 with TRBJ2-1; a weak D match, TRBD2 (7 bases). Germline CDR1 MNHEY, CDR2 SVGAGI. V gave up 6 bases and J gave up 7 bases, with 25 bases separating them. There are 17 residues in the CDR3.

The sample holds many counts of this clonotype. The chain is built from TRBV7-8 and TRBJ2-5, with D possibly matching TRBD2 (6 bases). This CDR3 has 14 amino acids. Germline CDR1 SGHVS, CDR2 FQNEAQ. V gave up 5 bases and J gave up 5 bases, with 15 bases separating them. The chain's CDR3 is CASSRKGGDETQYF. CDR3 coding DNA: TGTGCCAGCAGCCGTAAGGGCGGGGACGAGACCCAGTACTTC.

This rearrangement joins TRBV7-6 to TRBJ1-1; D unresolved. CDR3 length: 15 residues. V lost 1 base and J 1 base, leaving 10 bases between the germline ends. CDR1 and CDR2 from the germline V gene are SGHVS and FNYEAQ. CDR3 DNA: TGTGCCAGCAGCTTAGACCCGGGTACGAACACTGAAGCTTTCTTT. Its protein is CASSLDPGTNTEAFF.

This clonotype was detected many times. This chain links TRBV7-8 with TRBJ2-1; no clear D gene. The CDR3 runs 12 residues. CDR1 is SGHVS and CDR2 is FQNEAQ in the germline V gene. V was shortened by 0 bases and J by 12 bases, with 9 bases between the two germline ends. CDR3 sequence reads: CASSLAGERQFF. The CDR3 DNA follows: TGTGCCAGCAGCTTAGCAGGTGAGCGGCAGTTCTTC.

The table lists this clonotype with many counts. V is TRBV7-9 and J is TRBJ2-3, with TRBD2 matching over 7 bases. The junction had 6 bases not matched to a gene; V was cut back by 5 bases and J by 4 bases. The germline V gene encodes CDR1 SEHNR and CDR2 FQNEAQ (reference sequence). The CDR3 is 14 amino acids. The CDR3 is CASSASGASDTQYF. In DNA, the CDR3 is TGTGCCAGCAGCGCGAGCGGGGCCTCAGATACGCAGTATTTT.

This chain uses TRBV5-1 with TRBJ1-6; D is uncertain. This CDR3 is built from 15 residues. The germline V gene encodes CDR1 SGHRS and CDR2 YFSETQ. V gave up 4 bases and J gave up 9 bases, with 17 bases separating them. The CDR3, as DNA: TGCGCCAGCAGCCCACTCGATTTCTTGGGTTCACCCCTCCACTTT. Amino acid sequence: CASSPLDFLGSPLHF. Combining the CDR3 with reference TRBV5-1 and TRBJ1-6 gives the whole variable domain KAGVTQTPRYLIKTRGQQVTLSCSPISGHRSVSWYQQTPGQGLQFLFEYFSETQRNKGNFPGRFSGRQFSNSRSEMNVSTLELGDSALYLCASSPLDFLGSPLHFGNGTRLTVT.

This clonotype was observed at least ten times. The V gene is TRBV5-1, the J gene TRBJ2-7; no clear D. Germline V CDR1 and CDR2: SGHRS, YFSETQ. V lost 0 bases and J 4 bases, leaving 14 bases between the germline ends. There are 15 residues in the CDR3. The CDR3, as DNA: TGCGCCAGCAGCTTGGCTCTCTGGGAACGGTACGAGCAGTACTTC. As protein: CASSLALWERYEQYF.